The 23 T cell receptor beta chains reported below all come from one sample, sequenced in a study of vaccination and CD4 T cells after COVID-19. These TCRs are of unknown antigen specificity. The assay that was used to sequence DNA from cultured CD4+ T cells was the Oncomine TCR Beta short-read assay. Each CDR3 protein gets one entry after TCRdb re-called the PCR reads with MiXCR. This sample yields more than 15,000 distinct CDR3 sequences, of which approximately 65% are seen a single time; under 20% belongs to the top ten. Stated treatment: roughly 10-day PBMC culture with coronavirus spike peptide pools or control peptides (ViraFEST assay). The specimen sequenced was CD4+ T cells from blood, cultured in vitro. Receptors originate from a human donor who had recovered from COVID-19.

V gene TRBV15 combines with J gene TRBJ2-5; no clear D. Trimming removed 2 bases from V and 1 base from J, with 8 bases in between. The CDR3 is made up of 14 amino acids. Germline V CDR1 and CDR2: LNHNV, YYDKDF (reference sequence). CDR3 nucleotide sequence: TGTGCCACCAGCAGATACGGACCCCAAGAGACCCAGTACTTC. Protein product: CATSRYGPQETQYF.

V and J are TRBV21-1 and TRBJ1-2; TRBD1, as called in the table, went unchecked against the DNA. TRBV21-1 is a listed pseudogene. The CDR3 is 15 amino acids. This CDR3 is CASSKDGGTNYGYTF. As DNA, the CDR3 is TGTGCCAGCAGCAAAGATGGCGGGACCAACTATGGCTACACCTTC.

V gene TRBV7-9 combines with J gene TRBJ1-1; possible D gene TRBD1, 5 bases. This CDR3 spans 13 amino acids. CDR1 is SEHNR and CDR2 is FQNEAQ in the germline V gene (reference sequence). The V and J ends lost 6 bases and 6 bases respectively, with 14 bases between them. This chain's CDR3 is CASSSRVGAEAFF. DNA for the CDR3: TGTGCCAGCAGTTCAAGGGTGGGGGCTGAAGCTTTCTTT.

The chain employs TRBV18 and TRBJ1-3; a weak D match, TRBD1 (6 bases). CDR3 length: 16 residues. Germline loops: CDR1 KGHSH, CDR2 LQKENI. Trimming pared 0 bases from V and 0 bases from J, leaving 9 bases between. The DNA for the CDR3 is TGTGCCAGCTCACCACCCGCAGGGGACTCTGGAAACACCATATATTTT. Protein product: CASSPPAGDSGNTIYF.

The V and J genes are TRBV28 and TRBJ1-1, with TRBD1 as a possible D gene (5 bases). The CDR3 totals 14 residues. V shed 3 bases and J shed 1 base, with 9 bases lying between them. CDR1 is MDHEN and CDR2 is SYDVKM in the germline V gene. The CDR3 reads CASSLGQGNTEAFF. In DNA, the CDR3 is TGTGCCAGCAGTTTGGGTCAGGGGAACACTGAAGCTTTCTTT.

The chain is built from TRBV6-1 and TRBJ1-5; 9 nucleotides line up with TRBD1. J lost 6 bases, V lost 7 bases, and 4 bases had no gene match. In germline, CDR1 is MNHNS, CDR2 SASEGT. The CDR3 is made up of 13 amino acids. The CDR3, as DNA: TGTGCCAGCAAACAGGGGGCTTCTCAGCCCCAGCATTTT. This codes for CASKQGASQPQHF.

The chain recombines TRBV7-8 with TRBJ2-5, with D unclear. Trimming left V 1 base short and J 1 base short, with 7 bases between. This CDR3 is 14 amino acids long. Per germline, CDR1 SGHVS and CDR2 FQNEAQ. CDR3: CASSLGSFQETQYF. DNA of the CDR3: TGTGCCAGCAGCTTAGGTAGTTTCCAAGAGACCCAGTACTTC.

This chain uses TRBV21-1 with TRBJ1-5; the D call of TRBD1 is as the table states it, not checked on the DNA. TRBV21-1 is marked as a pseudogene. The CDR3 loop spans 19 amino acids. CDR3 sequence: CASSKVRDRGRGCNQPQHF. The CDR3 coding sequence is TGTGCCAGCAGCAAAGTACGGGACAGGGGGCGAGGGTGCAATCAGCCCCAGCATTTT.

The chain employs TRBV20-1 and TRBJ1-2, with D uncertain. The CDR3 is made up of 12 amino acids. V was clipped by 2 bases and J by 7 bases, with 11 bases between them. Germline V gives CDR1 DFQATT, CDR2 SNEGSKA (reference sequence). DNA of the CDR3: TGCAGTGCTAGAAAGCAGGCGGGTGGCTACACCTTC. As protein: CSARKQAGGYTF.

The genes are TRBV7-9 and TRBJ1-6; 7 nucleotides align to TRBD1. The CDR3 sequence is 15 residues long. Germline CDR1 SEHNR, CDR2 FQNEAQ (reference sequence). The junction had 3 bases not matched to a gene; V was cut back by 1 base and J by 6 bases. The chain's CDR3 is CASSLERQGNSPLHF. The CDR3 DNA follows: TGTGCCAGCAGCTTAGAGAGACAGGGTAATTCACCCCTCCACTTT.

V is TRBV10-3 and J is TRBJ1-5; a possible D gene is TRBD1 (6 bases). CDR1 and CDR2 from the germline V gene are ENHRY and SYGVKD. This CDR3 has 13 amino acids. V was pared by 10 bases and J by 5 bases, with 15 bases between. CDR3 sequence: CATRRDTDQPQHF. The CDR3, as DNA: TGTGCCACCCGCCGGGACACTGATCAGCCCCAGCATTTT.

The V and J genes are TRBV7-2 and TRBJ1-2; D not resolved. Germline V gene sequence: CDR1 SGHTA, CDR2 FQGNSA. Deletions cut 5 bases from V and 6 bases from J, with 13 bases between. This CDR3 contains 13 residues. The CDR3 loop reads CASSPSGSDGYTF. DNA of the CDR3: TGTGCCAGCAGCCCAAGCGGCTCCGATGGCTACACCTTC.

This chain links TRBV21-1 with TRBJ2-3; TRBD1, the D gene given by the table, was not confirmed from the DNA. TRBV21-1 is an annotated pseudogene. The CDR3 has 17 residues. As DNA, the CDR3 is TGTGCCAGCAGCGGTGTGACAGGCCGCATGAACACAGATACGCAGTATTTT. Its protein is CASSGVTGRMNTDTQYF.

This chain links TRBV20-1 with TRBJ2-7, with D hard to call. V lost 6 bases and J lost 2, with 8 bases in between. The CDR3 has 11 amino acids. CDR1 DFQATT and CDR2 SNEGSKA come from the germline V gene (reference sequence). The CDR3 nucleotides read TGCAGTGCCAGTCCTACCTACGAGCAGTACTTC. Protein: CSASPTYEQYF.

The V and J genes are TRBV24-1 and TRBJ2-3, with D uncertain. The CDR3 length is 13 residues. Germline CDR1 and CDR2: KGHDR and SFDVKD. V was trimmed by 6 bases and J by 2 bases, leaving 8 bases between them. This CDR3 is CATSTQFTDTQYF. CDR3 nucleotides: TGTGCCACCAGTACTCAATTCACAGATACGCAGTATTTT.

This chain links TRBV7-8 with TRBJ2-7, with 7 bases aligning to TRBD2. The germline CDR1 and CDR2 sequences are SGHVS and FQNEAQ. V lost 3 bases and J lost 2; bases outside the gene matches: 1. This CDR3 region has 13 residues. The CDR3 nucleotides read TGTGCCAGCAGCTTTACTAGCGCCTACGAGCAGTACTTC. This sequence encodes CASSFTSAYEQYF.

J is TRBJ1-5 and V is TRBV19; D is perhaps TRBD1 (6 bases). The CDR3 length is 15 residues. Looked up from germline, CDR1 is LNHDA and CDR2 is SQIVND (reference sequence). V gave up 10 bases and J gave up 0 bases, with 16 bases separating them. The CDR3 loop is CATKRRGDSNQPQHF. In DNA form, the CDR3 reads TGTGCCACGAAACGGAGGGGGGATAGCAATCAGCCCCAGCATTTT.

V usage is TRBV20-1 and J usage is TRBJ1-1; D unresolved. V lost 0 bases, J lost 10 bases, and 15 bases lay in between. CDR1 and CDR2 (germline): DFQATT, SNEGSKA (reference sequence). This CDR3 contains 13 residues. The CDR3 coding sequence is TGCAGTGCTAGAGACCCCCTGGGGTGGTTAGCTTTCTTT. Translation gives CSARDPLGWLAFF.

This chain uses TRBV7-9 with TRBJ1-2; D uncertain. Per the germline V gene, CDR1 is SEHNR and CDR2 is FQNEAQ (reference sequence). The V end lost 0 bases, the J end lost 8 bases, and 13 bases lay between the germline ends. This CDR3 is 14 amino acids long. This CDR3 is CASSLAPRQRGYTF. The CDR3 DNA is TGTGCCAGCAGCTTAGCGCCCAGGCAACGCGGCTACACCTTC.

CDR3 sequence: CASSERSGNQPQHF. In DNA, the CDR3 is TGTGCCAGCAGCGAACGGTCAGGGAATCAGCCCCAGCATTTT. The chain uses TRBV7-2 and TRBJ1-5, with a weak D call TRBD1 (5 bases). With 5 bases removed from V and 4 bases from J, the gap between germline ends came to 12 bases. The germline gives CDR1 SGHTA, CDR2 FQGNSA. This CDR3 has 14 amino acids.

The gene calls are TRBV19 and TRBJ2-2; tentative D call: TRBD1 (5 bases). CDR1 is LNHDA, CDR2 SQIVND, per germline (reference sequence). The length of the CDR3 is 15 residues. V gave up 1 base and J gave up 5 bases, with 11 bases separating them. CDR3 in DNA: TGTGCCAGTAGTATAGTCACAGGTCGGACCGGGGAGCTGTTTTTT. Translation: CASSIVTGRTGELFF.

This clonotype was detected only a few times. The genes are TRBV7-2 and TRBJ2-3; D not resolved. Trimming stripped 0 bases from V and 2 bases from J, with 9 bases between. This CDR3 region has 15 residues. CDR1 and CDR2 from the germline V gene are SGHTA and FQGNSA. CDR3 amino acids: CASSLALLNTDTQYF. CDR3 DNA sequence: TGTGCCAGCAGCTTAGCTCTACTGAACACAGATACGCAGTATTTT.

The chain couples TRBV6-1 to TRBJ2-2, with 9 nucleotides matching TRBD1. After removal of 6 bases from V and 7 bases from J, the junction contained 6 bases not matched to a gene. Germline V gene sequence: CDR1 MNHNS, CDR2 SASEGT. The CDR3 has 14 residues. CDR3 sequence: CASSRGQGFGELFF. CDR3 nucleotides: TGTGCCAGCAGCCGGGGACAGGGATTCGGGGAGCTGTTTTTT.